These 13 T cell receptor beta chains came from one sample sequenced in a study of T cells in localized non-small cell lung cancer. Profiled with immunoSEQ multiplex PCR; TCRdb holds only in-frame clones, not every one. The sample contains hundreds of clones, approximately 30% of which appear only once. This material consisted of lung tumor tissue, taken before any cancer treatment. The receptors shown here come from a man aged 35-69 years with stage III lung adenocarcinoma.

This clone is labeled as medium-sized. This chain connects TRBV7-6 to TRBJ2-3, with unresolved D. The CDR3 runs 15 residues. CDR1 is SGHVS, CDR2 FNYEAQ, per germline. The germline V and J ends were trimmed by 2 bases and 6 bases, with 15 bases remaining between them. The chain's CDR3 is CASSLLRLIRDTQYF. The CDR3 nucleotides read TGTGCCAGCAGCTTACTACGGCTTATTAGGGATACGCAGTATTTT.

This clone is labeled medium-sized (0.01 to 0.1%). The gene calls are TRBV11-3 and TRBJ1-4; 7 bases map to TRBD1. The V gene end was trimmed by 4 bases and the J gene end by 6 bases; junction bases not matched to a gene: 14. This CDR3 spans 17 amino acids. Germline V lookup: CDR1 SGHNT, CDR2 YENEEA. The CDR3 here is CASSYRLGGRGHEKLFF. CDR3 nucleotide sequence: TGTGCCAGCAGCTATCGCTTAGGGGGCAGGGGTCATGAAAAACTGTTTTTT. Based on the CDR3 plus reference TRBV11-3 and TRBJ1-4, the full variable domain is EAGVVQSPRYKIIEKKQPVAFWCNPISGHNTLYWYLQNLGQGPELLIRYENEEAVDDSQLPKDRFSAERLKGVDSTLKIQPAELGDSAVYLCASSYRLGGRGHEKLFFGSGTQLSVL.

The genes are TRBV30 and TRBJ2-5, with 10 bases that match TRBD1. Trimming cost V 0 bases and J 6 bases; bases outside gene matches: 7. The germline CDR1 and CDR2 sequences are GTSNPN and SVGIG (reference sequence). The CDR3 has 15 amino acids. The CDR3 reads CAWSVSTGGMQTQYF. In DNA form, the CDR3 reads TGTGCCTGGAGTGTATCGACAGGGGGCATGCAGACCCAGTACTTC.

CDR3 residues: CASSQAFAYEQYF. DNA for the CDR3: TGTGCCAGCAGCCAAGCATTCGCCTACGAGCAGTACTTC. The genes are TRBV14 and TRBJ2-7; D is uncertain. The CDR3 length is 13 residues. V gave up 1 base and J gave up 2 bases, with 6 bases separating them. Germline V gives CDR1 SGHDN, CDR2 FVKESK.

This clone was observed a few times. V gene TRBV9 combines with J gene TRBJ1-1; tentative D call: TRBD1 (5 bases). Trimming cost V 4 bases and J 2 bases, with 9 bases left between them. Looked up from germline, CDR1 is SGDLS and CDR2 is YYNGEE. This CDR3 is 13 amino acids long. DNA for the CDR3: TGTGCCAGCAGCCTTCAGGGAAACACTGAAGCTTTCTTT. Translated: CASSLQGNTEAFF.

Only a few counts were recorded for this clone. The chain employs TRBV4-1 and TRBJ1-6, with a weak D call TRBD1 (5 bases). V lost 0 bases to trimming and J lost 7 bases, with 16 bases between them. This CDR3 contains 17 residues. Per the germline V gene, CDR1 is MGHRA and CDR2 is YSYEKL. CDR3 nucleotides: TGCGCCAGCAGCCAAGACCTGATGGGGCAACCCAATTCACCCCTCCACTTT. This translates into CASSQDLMGQPNSPLHF.

This clone turned up a few times. The chain joins TRBV6-7 to TRBJ2-5, with D tentatively TRBD1 or TRBD2 (6 bases each). TRBV6-7 is an ORF, and what it does is uncertain. CDR3 length equals 11 residues. V lost 7 bases and J 9 bases, leaving 12 bases between the germline ends. The CDR3 nucleotides are TGTGCCAGCAAAAGGGGGGTGGCCCAGTACTTC. It encodes CASKRGVAQYF.

This clone was observed a handful of times. The CDR3 nucleotides are TGCGCCAGCAGCCAAGCGGCCGTCAGAGATACGCAGTATTTT. This codes for CASSQAAVRDTQYF. The chain uses TRBV4-1 and TRBJ2-3; no clear D. Germline CDR1 and CDR2: MGHRA and YSYEKL. The CDR3 is 14 amino acids. Trimming pared 1 base from V and 5 bases from J, leaving 10 bases between.

Judged by abundance, this clone is large. V and J are TRBV6-8 and TRBJ1-1; D may be TRBD1 (5 bases). Looked up from germline, CDR1 is MNHGY and CDR2 is SAAAGT. Trimming shortened V by 9 bases and J by 0 bases, and 11 bases separated the two germline ends. This CDR3 has 13 amino acids. The CDR3 nucleotides are TGTGCCAGTTCCGGGACGGTGAACACTGAAGCTTTCTTT. Residues: CASSGTVNTEAFF.

This clone is labeled medium-sized. V and J are TRBV11-3 and TRBJ2-5, with 8 bases lining up with TRBD2. The junction had 8 bases not matched to a gene; V was cut back by 5 bases and J by 3 bases. This CDR3 region has 15 residues. Germline CDR1 is SGHNT and CDR2 is YENEEA. The CDR3 nucleotides are TGTGCCAGCAGCCGACGTCGGCGGGGGGAAGAGACCCAGTACTTC. Translated: CASSRRRRGEETQYF.

The V gene is TRBV6-8, the J gene TRBJ2-3; 7 positions agree with TRBD1. The V segment lost 4 bases and the J segment 4 bases; nucleotides outside the gene matches: 5. CDR3 length: 14 amino acids. Germline assignment: CDR1 MNHGY and CDR2 SAAAGT. Here the CDR3 DNA reads TGTGCCAGCAGTTCTGACAGGGCCCCAGATACGCAGTATTTT. Translating gives CASSSDRAPDTQYF.

The V call is TRBV28, the J call TRBJ2-2; 8 bases are a match to TRBD1. Trimming removed 5 bases from V and 10 bases from J; junction bases left unmatched: 12. The germline V gene encodes CDR1 MDHEN and CDR2 SYDVKM. There are 15 residues in the CDR3. The CDR3 DNA is TGTGCCAGCAGTCCGACAGGGGATAACCCCGCGGAGCTGTTTTTT. It translates to CASSPTGDNPAELFF.

V usage is TRBV27 and J usage is TRBJ2-7; TRBD1 matches 10 bases. Germline assignment: CDR1 MNHEY and CDR2 SMNVEV (reference sequence). CDR3 length: 16 residues. J lost 2 bases, V lost 4 bases, and 8 bases had no gene match. The CDR3 protein is CASSSLTGTGAYEQYF. The CDR3 nucleotides are TGTGCCAGCAGTTCGCTGACCGGGACAGGGGCCTACGAGCAGTACTTC.